This T cell receptor (beta chain) stems from a study of T cell responses to AZD1222 COVID-19 vaccine. Study overall: Combined were second doses at about 4 or about 12 weeks. Findings of the study overall: Spike-specific TCR breadth and depth went up after people got two AZD1222 doses.

Some clones are missing from TCRdb's copy, which holds only in-frame ones; the method was immunoSEQ multiplex PCR. The table has around 200,000 clones, roughly 91% seen once. The V end lost 1 base, the J end lost 3 bases, and 10 bases lay between the germline ends. Germline V gene data show CDR1 as LGHDT and CDR2 as YNNKEL (reference sequence). This CDR3 has 15 residues. Regarding this clone: Its antigen is unknown.

The source material was peripheral blood, sampled on day 0 of AZD1222 vaccination. This receptor was obtained from an adult in good health. The rearrangement uses TRBV3-1 (or the pseudogene TRBV3-2) and TRBJ1-5; weak D call: TRBD1 (6 bases). The CDR3: CASSQGGGANQPQHF. The CDR3 nucleotides read TGTGCCAGCAGCCAAGGGGGGGGCGCCAATCAGCCCCAGCATTTT.